The rows below give T cell receptor beta chains drawn from one sample of a study of shared clonotypes between healthy human individuals. Some clones are missing from TCRdb's copy, which holds only in-frame ones; the method was immunoSEQ multiplex PCR. The data show 640,000 or so clones, approximately 79% seen once. Sequencing was performed on memory CD4+ T cells sorted from blood. Every receptor here comes from a woman aged 25 to 45 in good health. Both conserved end residues are part of each CDR3. A D gene is named only where the DNA matches it firmly. Clone size is given for some rows only: seen once, a few or many times, or a class if the clone is expanded.

clone_size,j_call,cdr3_length,d_call,v_call,cdr3_aa,cdr3_nt
once,TRBJ2-3,15,TRBD1,TRBV4-1,CASSLGQGGTDTQYF,TGCGCCAGCAGCCTGGGACAGGGAGGAACAGATACGCAGTATTTT
-,TRBJ1-2,16,TRBD1,TRBV7-7,CASSPGSGQGSFGYTF,TGCGCCAGCAGCCCCGGATCGGGACAGGGGTCGTTTGGCTACACCTTC
-,TRBJ2-7,13,TRBD1,TRBV18,CASSPDGQDEQYF,TGTGCCAGCTCACCTGATGGACAGGACGAGCAGTACTTC
-,TRBJ2-3,16,-,TRBV5-4,CASRTLARLRTDTQYF,TGTGCCAGCAGAACACTAGCAAGGCTCCGCACAGATACGCAGTATTTT
-,TRBJ2-7,18,TRBD2,TRBV28,CASSLPGLAGGLSYEQYF,TGTGCCAGCAGTTTACCGGGACTAGCGGGGGGCCTCTCCTACGAGCAGTACTTC
-,TRBJ2-5,16,-,TRBV7-6,CASSPRLGSKQETQYF,TGTGCCAGCAGCCCCCGTCTCGGGAGCAAGCAAGAGACCCAGTACTTC
many,TRBJ2-1,12,-,TRBV5-1,CASRRDSVEQFF,TGCGCCAGCAGGCGTGATAGTGTGGAGCAGTTCTTC
-,TRBJ2-1,15,-,TRBV10-1,CASSDNTPSGYEQFF,TGCGCCAGCAGCGACAATACCCCATCGGGATATGAGCAGTTCTTC
once,TRBJ2-1,16,TRBD2,TRBV18,CASSPATSGIANEQFF,TGTGCCAGCTCACCAGCGACTAGCGGGATTGCGAATGAGCAGTTCTTC
many,TRBJ2-1,11,-,TRBV28,CASSSTDEQFF,TGTGCCAGCAGTTCCACAGACGAGCAGTTCTTC
few,TRBJ1-2,16,-,TRBV9,CASSPETVPLGHGYTF,TGTGCCAGCAGCCCGGAGACCGTCCCCCTGGGCCATGGCTACACCTTC
-,TRBJ2-5,15,-,TRBV28,CASRTVLQRRTVQYF,TGTGCCAGCAGGACGGTTTTGCAGCGGCGCACGGTCCAGTACTTC
-,TRBJ1-5,14,-,TRBV28,CASTVGGLDQPQHF,TGTGCCAGCACCGTGGGGGGGCTAGATCAGCCCCAGCATTTT
-,TRBJ2-7,15,-,TRBV27,CASSLSWDQAYEQYF,TGTGCCAGCAGTTTATCGTGGGATCAGGCTTACGAGCAGTACTTC
-,TRBJ1-3,14,TRBD1,TRBV2,CASRAGGSGNTIYF,TGTGCCAGCAGAGCAGGGGGATCTGGAAACACCATATATTTT
few,TRBJ1-4,13,-,TRBV2,CASRLESNEKLFF,TGTGCCAGCAGGTTGGAATCTAATGAAAAACTGTTTTTT
-,TRBJ1-1,17,-,TRBV27,CASSLWQPHTRDQEAFF,TGTGCCAGCAGTTTATGGCAACCCCACACACGGGACCAAGAAGCTTTCTTT
-,TRBJ1-2,12,-,TRBV2,CASSDYDGGYTF,TGTGCCAGCAGTGATTACGACGGTGGCTACACCTTC
-,TRBJ1-1,17,-,TRBV5-1,CASSLDPTGTENTEAFF,TGCGCCAGCAGCTTGGACCCCACCGGGACGGAGAACACTGAAGCTTTCTTT
-,TRBJ2-7,14,-,TRBV11-2,CASSGGGTAYEQYF,TGTGCCAGCAGCGGCGGCGGGACGGCCTACGAGCAGTACTTC
-,TRBJ2-7,13,TRBD2,TRBV5-1,CASSPTSFYEQYF,TGCGCCAGCAGCCCGACTAGCTTCTACGAGCAGTACTTC
few,TRBJ1-1,15,-,TRBV7-8,CASSLGQNMNTEAFF,TGTGCCAGCAGCCTAGGACAGAACATGAACACTGAAGCTTTCTTT
few,TRBJ2-2,16,TRBD1,TRBV5-1,CASSLGDSSNTGELFF,TGCGCCAGCAGCTTGGGGGACAGCTCGAACACCGGGGAGCTGTTTTTT
few,TRBJ2-1,17,TRBD2,TRBV11-2,CASSHYPIAGVRNEQFF,TGTGCCAGCAGTCATTACCCAATAGCGGGAGTCCGGAATGAGCAGTTCTTC
once,TRBJ1-2,13,TRBD1,TRBV6-5,CASRSGTGFGYTF,TGTGCCAGCAGAAGCGGGACAGGGTTTGGCTACACCTTC
-,TRBJ2-1,16,TRBD2,TRBV15,CATSRVSSGTWNEQFF,TGTGCCACCAGCAGGGTGTCTAGCGGTACGTGGAATGAGCAGTTCTTC
-,TRBJ2-3,17,TRBD2,TRBV10-3,CAISEEASGVSTDTQYF,TGTGCCATCAGTGAGGAGGCTAGCGGGGTTAGCACAGATACGCAGTATTTT
-,TRBJ1-4,15,TRBD1,TRBV2,CASSDTGGAYEKLFF,TGTGCCAGCAGTGATACAGGGGGCGCGTACGAAAAACTGTTTTTT
-,TRBJ2-2,12,-,TRBV10-1,CASSRRSGELFF,TGCGCCAGCAGTCGGCGGTCCGGGGAGCTGTTTTTT
-,TRBJ1-4,19,TRBD1,TRBV28,CASSLRLGQGARTNEKLFF,TGTGCCAGCAGTTTAAGATTGGGACAGGGGGCCAGGACTAATGAAAAACTGTTTTTT
-,TRBJ1-3,15,-,TRBV7-9,CASSLVPGQGNTIYF,TGTGCCAGCAGCTTAGTCCCAGGGCAAGGAAACACCATATATTTT
few,TRBJ2-5,14,TRBD1,TRBV7-8,CASSSYRGPETQYF,TGTGCCAGCAGCTCCTACAGGGGGCCGGAGACCCAGTACTTC
-,TRBJ2-3,13,-,TRBV7-3,CASSLIVTDTQYF,TGTGCCAGCAGCTTAATTGTTACAGATACGCAGTATTTT
-,TRBJ2-5,14,-,TRBV5-6,CASSLGHRSGTQYF,TGTGCCAGCAGCTTGGGCCACAGGTCGGGGACCCAGTACTTC
once,TRBJ1-1,13,-,TRBV6-6,CASCNPGRGEAFF,TGTGCCAGCTGTAATCCAGGGCGTGGGGAAGCTTTCTTT
-,TRBJ1-1,13,-,TRBV5-1,CASTQTPNTEAFF,TGCGCCAGCACCCAAACACCGAACACTGAAGCTTTCTTT
-,TRBJ1-1,13,-,TRBV28,CASSFAGETEAFF,TGTGCCAGCAGTTTCGCAGGGGAGACTGAAGCTTTCTTT
-,TRBJ1-1,15,-,TRBV6-6,CASSPVDTLNAEAFF,TGTGCCAGCAGTCCCGTTGACACGCTGAACGCTGAAGCTTTCTTT
-,TRBJ2-2,15,TRBD1,TRBV6-5,CASTLRQGRTGELFF,TGTGCCAGCACCCTAAGACAGGGTCGGACCGGGGAGCTGTTTTTT
few,TRBJ2-7,15,TRBD1,TRBV19,CASSMGTVYSYEQYF,TGTGCCAGTAGTATGGGGACAGTTTACTCCTACGAGCAGTACTTC
-,TRBJ1-2,14,TRBD1,TRBV27,CASNSGTGAYGYTF,TGTGCCAGCAACAGCGGGACAGGGGCCTATGGCTACACCTTC
-,TRBJ2-1,10,-,TRBV11-3,CASLISEQFF,TGTGCCAGCCTAATTAGTGAGCAGTTCTTC
-,TRBJ2-1,16,-,TRBV7-9,CASSLFVGDVGNEQFF,TGTGCCAGCAGCTTATTCGTAGGAGATGTCGGAAATGAGCAGTTCTTC
few,TRBJ2-3,14,-,TRBV28,CASSSSASTDTQYF,TGTGCCAGCTCTTCCTCAGCGTCCACAGATACGCAGTATTTT
-,TRBJ2-7,14,-,TRBV7-8,CASRPNAGHYEQYF,TGTGCCAGCAGGCCGAACGCGGGCCACTACGAGCAGTACTTC
-,TRBJ2-3,16,-,TRBV4-1,CASSRLMLGGTDTQYF,TGCGCCAGCAGCCGATTGATGCTAGGGGGCACAGATACGCAGTATTTT
once,TRBJ2-4,14,TRBD2,TRBV2,CASRRTSGLNIQYF,TGTGCCAGCAGGAGAACTAGCGGTCTGAACATTCAGTACTTC
-,TRBJ2-1,14,-,TRBV18,CASSDRDTDNEQFF,TGTGCCAGCTCCGACCGGGACACTGACAATGAGCAGTTCTTC
-,TRBJ2-3,14,-,TRBV13,CASSQGELADTQYF,TGTGCCAGCAGCCAAGGCGAGCTCGCAGATACGCAGTATTTT
-,TRBJ2-1,14,TRBD2,TRBV2,CASSALAGLNEQFF,TGTGCCAGCAGTGCCCTAGCGGGCCTCAATGAGCAGTTCTTC
-,TRBJ1-2,16,TRBD1,TRBV11-2,CASSKVSTGSGEGYTF,TGTGCCAGCAGCAAAGTATCGACAGGGAGTGGGGAAGGCTACACCTTC
-,TRBJ2-1,12,TRBD1,TRBV2,CASSARQGWQFF,TGTGCCAGCAGTGCCCGACAGGGCTGGCAGTTCTTC
few,TRBJ2-6,14,-,TRBV7-8,CATGSGSGANVLTF,TGTGCCACCGGGTCGGGATCTGGGGCCAACGTCCTGACTTTC
-,TRBJ2-3,14,-,TRBV11-2,CASSCQVSTDTQYF,TGTGCCAGCAGCTGTCAGGTAAGCACAGATACGCAGTATTTT
-,TRBJ1-2,15,-,TRBV7-2,CASSLGPLPNYGYTF,TGTGCCAGCAGCTTAGGCCCTCTACCTAACTATGGCTACACCTTC
-,TRBJ2-1,17,-,TRBV18,CASSPPIRRASYNEQFF,TGTGCCAGCTCACCACCGATCCGGAGGGCCAGTTACAATGAGCAGTTCTTC
-,TRBJ1-4,17,-,TRBV28,CASSLEGKGRRNEKLFF,TGTGCCAGCAGTTTAGAGGGGAAGGGACGGCGGAATGAAAAACTGTTTTTT
-,TRBJ1-5,17,-,TRBV19,CASSIVRGVGSNQPQHF,TGTGCCAGTAGTATAGTACGGGGAGTCGGGAGCAATCAGCCCCAGCATTTT
-,TRBJ2-7,13,TRBD1,TRBV2,CASSQGQAYEQYF,TGTGCCAGCAGCCAAGGACAGGCCTACGAGCAGTACTTC
-,TRBJ1-1,14,-,TRBV5-1,CASSLVTGNTEAFF,TGCGCCAGCAGCTTGGTCACAGGGAACACTGAAGCTTTCTTT